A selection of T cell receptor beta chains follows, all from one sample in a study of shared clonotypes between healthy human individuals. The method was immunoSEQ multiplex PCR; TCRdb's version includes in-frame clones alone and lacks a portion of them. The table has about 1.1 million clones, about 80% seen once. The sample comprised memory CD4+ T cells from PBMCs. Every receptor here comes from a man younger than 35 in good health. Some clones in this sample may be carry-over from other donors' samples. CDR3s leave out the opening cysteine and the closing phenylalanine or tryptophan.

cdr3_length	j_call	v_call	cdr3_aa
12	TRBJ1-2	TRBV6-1	ASSLRAGGYGYT
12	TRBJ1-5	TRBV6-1	ASSDGASNQPQH
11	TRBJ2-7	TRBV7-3	ASSPTGTYEQY
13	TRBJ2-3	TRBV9	ASSASSGRTDTQY
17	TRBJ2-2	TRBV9	ASSSPTGLAGGDGGELF
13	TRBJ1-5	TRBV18	ASSGGTGTNQPQH
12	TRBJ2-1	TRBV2	ATGLAGGYNEQF
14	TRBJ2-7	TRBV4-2	ASSQDVLAGAGEQY
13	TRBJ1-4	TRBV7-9	ASSLGSGQGEKLF
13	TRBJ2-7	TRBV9	ASSVVGTSGYEQY
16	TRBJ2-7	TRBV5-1	ASSKQGLAGAGSYEQY
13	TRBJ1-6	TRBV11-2	ASSLTWDRNSPLH
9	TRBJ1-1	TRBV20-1	SAREGLVAF
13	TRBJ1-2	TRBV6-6	ASSSWGDRGYGYT
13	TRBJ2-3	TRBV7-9	ASSATGGGTDTQY
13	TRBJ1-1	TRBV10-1	ASSESPGPNTEAF
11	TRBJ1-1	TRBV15	ATSSHRGAKAF
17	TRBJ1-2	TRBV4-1	ASSQDGAGLSIANYGYT
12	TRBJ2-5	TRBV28	ASSLADNQETQY
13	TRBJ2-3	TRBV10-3	ATSVGGSSTDTQY
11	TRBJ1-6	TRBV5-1	ASRPDSNSPLH
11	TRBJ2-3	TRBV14	ASSRGSTDTQY
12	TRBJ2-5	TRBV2	ASNELPGGETQY
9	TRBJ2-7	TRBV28	ASSFIYEQY
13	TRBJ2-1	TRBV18	ASSPRQGIGNEQF
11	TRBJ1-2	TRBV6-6	ASSSDPNYGYT
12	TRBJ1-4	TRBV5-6	ASTREGAGEKLF
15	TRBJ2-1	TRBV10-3	AIMSLAGGRTYNEQF
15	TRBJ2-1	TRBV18	ASSPGDFGRGNSEQF
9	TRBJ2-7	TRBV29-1	SARRTYEQY
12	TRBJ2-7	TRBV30	AWAPGTYLSEQY
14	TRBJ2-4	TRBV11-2	ASSPGGGWVKNIQY
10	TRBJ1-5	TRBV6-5	ASSRPRGPQH
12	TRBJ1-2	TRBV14	ASSQNNWQGGYT
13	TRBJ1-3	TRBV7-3	ASSLGGFSGNTIY
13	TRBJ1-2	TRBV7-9	ASSLQQGTNYGYT
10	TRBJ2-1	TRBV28	ASGRVGNEQF
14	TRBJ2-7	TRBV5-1	ASSSGGAGSGYEQY
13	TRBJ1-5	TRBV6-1	ASSTEVGVLRGQH
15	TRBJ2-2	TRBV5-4	ASSGVKTSANTGELF
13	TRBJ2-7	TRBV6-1	ASMGWSGRRDEQY
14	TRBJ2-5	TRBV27	ASSPWGGSGRETQY
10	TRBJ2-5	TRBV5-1	ASSLEAETQY
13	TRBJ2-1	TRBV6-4	ASSPDAYSYNEQF
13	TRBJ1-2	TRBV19	ASSIEGGAGYGYT
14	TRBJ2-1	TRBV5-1	ASSILSGSSYNEQF
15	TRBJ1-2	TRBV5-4	ASSLGSLVPARDGYT
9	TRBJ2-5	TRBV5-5	ASSLSETQY
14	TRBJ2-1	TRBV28	ASSRPWSGAYNEQF
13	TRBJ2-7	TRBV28	ASSKWGSGAYEQY